Shown below are 24 T cell receptor beta chains from a single sample sequenced in a study of T-cell memory formation after mild COVID-19. One entry per CDR3 protein results from TCRdb running MiXCR on the 5' RACE reads. The sample has just over 400,000 distinct CDR3 sequences, about 22% seen once. Sequenced material: PBMCs or a T cell subset sorted from them (not recorded which). The source of these receptors is an adult woman who had mild COVID-19 (a few samples of this study predate the infection). Cell type and time point are not known.

This clonotype has only a few counts. The chain recombines TRBV5-5 with TRBJ2-1; 10 bases map to TRBD1. V shed 4 bases and J 7 bases; nucleotides not matched to a gene: 8. Germline V CDR1 and CDR2: SGHKS, YYEKEE (reference sequence). This CDR3 is 15 amino acids long. CDR3 DNA: TGTGCCAGCAGCCCGTCGGGACAGGGGTTGAATGAGCAGTTCTTC. Translation: CASSPSGQGLNEQFF.

This clonotype was picked up a small number of times. This sequence joins TRBV15 and TRBJ2-1; D possibly corresponds to TRBD2 (6 bases). CDR3 length: 14 amino acids. CDR1 and CDR2 from the germline V gene are LNHNV and YYDKDF (reference sequence). V gave up 4 bases and J gave up 6 bases, with 13 bases separating them. CDR3 protein: CATSTLGGSNEQFF. In DNA, the CDR3 is TGTGCCACCAGCACACTAGGAGGGAGCAATGAGCAGTTCTTC.

V is TRBV15 and J is TRBJ2-5; no reliable D call. Germline CDR1 reads LNHNV; CDR2 reads YYDKDF (reference sequence). The CDR3 sequence is 16 residues long. The V end was cut by 0 bases, the J end by 1 base, with 12 bases between. CDR3 sequence reads: CATSRDASAPQETQYF. In DNA form, the CDR3 reads TGTGCCACCAGCAGAGATGCGAGCGCGCCCCAAGAGACCCAGTACTTC.

The V call is TRBV3-1, the J call TRBJ2-7; D tentatively reads TRBD1 or TRBD2 (5 bases each). CDR1 is LGHDT and CDR2 is YNNKEL in the germline V gene (reference sequence). This CDR3 region has 14 residues. Between the trimmed V and J ends, which lost 5 bases and 7 bases, there was a span of 18 bases. Written as DNA, the CDR3 is TGTGCCAGCAGCTCATGGGACGTTAAACAGGAGCAGTACTTC. Translating gives CASSSWDVKQEQYF.

The chain carries TRBV5-6 and TRBJ2-7; maybe TRBD2 (6 bases). CDR1 and CDR2 from the germline V gene are SGHDT and YYEEEE. The CDR3 is 13 residues long. Trimming cost V 3 bases and J 4 bases, with 11 bases left between them. The CDR3 spells CASSWGEGYEQYF. In DNA form, the CDR3 reads TGTGCCAGCAGCTGGGGGGAAGGATACGAGCAGTACTTC.

The table lists this clonotype with a few counts. The chain is built from TRBV20-1 and TRBJ2-5; D tentatively reads TRBD1 or TRBD2 (6 bases each). Trimming took 6 bases from V and 7 from J, leaving 24 bases between them. CDR1 and CDR2 (germline): DFQATT, SNEGSKA (reference sequence). CDR3 length: 15 amino acids. CDR3 residues: CSAASGTPEGGTQYF. The CDR3 DNA follows: TGCAGTGCAGCTTCCGGGACCCCAGAGGGGGGGACCCAGTACTTC.

The J gene is TRBJ2-2, the V gene TRBV11-2; possible D gene TRBD1, 5 bases. CDR1 and CDR2 from the germline V gene are SGHAT and FQNNGV. Trimming cost V 3 bases and J 4 bases, with 18 bases left between them. The CDR3 length is 17 residues. The CDR3 loop reads CASSLDQGVKGTGELFF. In nucleotides, the CDR3 is TGTGCCAGCAGCTTGGATCAGGGCGTTAAGGGCACCGGGGAGCTGTTTTTT.

In the case of this clonotype: Compared with germline, one end of the junction differs, possibly owing to a read error. The chain is built from TRBV24-1 and TRBJ2-1; unclear D gene. This CDR3 region has 13 residues. The germline V gene encodes CDR1 KGHDR and CDR2 SFDVKD. The CDR3 region is CATSDSHQTRPFF. DNA for the CDR3: TGTGCCACCAGCGATTCCCATCAGACGAGGCCGTTCTTC.

This clonotype has more than one count but fewer than ten. This chain uses TRBV2 with TRBJ1-5; D possibly corresponds to TRBD1 (5 bases). The V gene lost 7 bases and the J gene lost 5 bases, with 15 bases spanning the gap. Germline V gene lookup returns CDR1 SNHLY and CDR2 FYNNEI. The CDR3 is 14 residues long. The CDR3 DNA sequence: TGTGCCAGCATTTACAGGAGAGAGGATCAGCCCCAGCATTTT. This sequence encodes CASIYRREDQPQHF.

The chain is built from TRBV29-1 and TRBJ1-6; D unclear. This CDR3 is 13 amino acids long. Germline values: CDR1 SQVTM, CDR2 ANQGSEA. Between the trimmed V and J ends, which lost 5 bases and 3 bases, there was a span of 8 bases. This CDR3 reads CSVQEVYNSPLHF. DNA of the CDR3: TGCAGCGTTCAGGAAGTCTATAATTCACCCCTCCACTTT.

This clonotype was recorded many times. The V gene is TRBV20-1, the J gene TRBJ2-7; 9 bases are a match to TRBD1. V gave up 6 bases and J gave up 2 bases; unmatched junction bases: 11. Germline V gene data show CDR1 as DFQATT and CDR2 as SNEGSKA (reference sequence). The CDR3 totals 15 residues. CDR3 sequence reads: CSAQPIDRGAYEQYF. The CDR3 region has the DNA TGCAGTGCCCAACCCATAGACAGGGGGGCCTACGAGCAGTACTTC.

This chain links TRBV4-2 with TRBJ2-5; 11 nucleotides match TRBD2. CDR3 size: 16 residues. V lost 0 bases, J lost 4 bases, and 4 bases stayed unmatched. Looked up from germline, CDR1 is LGHNA and CDR2 is YNFKEQ. The CDR3 sequence is CASSQDPGTSGETQYF. The CDR3 bases are TGTGCCAGCAGCCAAGATCCGGGGACTAGCGGAGAGACCCAGTACTTC.

The chain has TRBV7-9 and TRBJ2-2, with 9 positions matching TRBD1. After removal of 4 bases from V and 1 base from J, the junction contained 13 bases not matched to a gene. The CDR3 runs to 19 residues. Germline CDR1 is SEHNR and CDR2 is FQNEAQ (reference sequence). The CDR3 DNA reads TGTGCCAGCAGCTCCCCTCGTCCCGGGGACAGGGTGAACACCGGGGAGCTGTTTTTT. This sequence encodes CASSSPRPGDRVNTGELFF.

The rearrangement joins TRBV20-1 to TRBJ2-5; 7 bases align to TRBD2. This CDR3 spans 13 amino acids. Germline V CDR1 and CDR2: DFQATT, SNEGSKA (reference sequence). Trimming took 6 bases from V and 1 from J; bases not matched to a gene: 5. Written as DNA, the CDR3 is TGCAGTGCCCCCCTAGCGGCCCAAGAGACCCAGTACTTC. Translating gives CSAPLAAQETQYF.

The chain couples TRBV27 to TRBJ1-6; D is undetermined. V lost 6 bases, J lost 7 bases, and 13 bases lay in between. This CDR3 is built from 14 residues. Germline CDR1 reads MNHEY; CDR2 reads SMNVEV (reference sequence). The CDR3 coding sequence is TGTGCCAGCAGCCCAGCCGGGCGAAATTCACCCCTCCACTTT. This sequence encodes CASSPAGRNSPLHF.

This clonotype has a handful of counts. The chain uses TRBV24-1 and TRBJ1-1, with unresolved D. Germline loops: CDR1 KGHDR, CDR2 SFDVKD. V was pared by 2 bases and J by 4 bases, with 7 bases between. There are 13 residues in the CDR3. CDR3 nucleotide sequence: TGTGCCACCAGTGATTCACAGAGCACTGAAGCTTTCTTT. Its protein product is CATSDSQSTEAFF.

This clonotype was detected a few times. CDR3 bases: TGCAGTGCTGGGGAGCCGAATGAAAAACTGTTTTTT. Its translation: CSAGEPNEKLFF. The chain combines TRBV20-1 with TRBJ1-4; no reliable D call. This CDR3 has 12 residues. Deletions cut 5 bases from V and 5 bases from J, with 9 bases between. Germline CDR1 reads DFQATT; CDR2 reads SNEGSKA (reference sequence).

This clonotype was picked up one time. The chain links TRBV9 to TRBJ2-3; 7 bases are a match to TRBD2. V was clipped by 4 bases and J by 2 bases; unmatched bases: 13. Germline assignment: CDR1 SGDLS and CDR2 YYNGEE. The CDR3 spans 17 residues. This CDR3 reads CASSPNPGLHTTDTQYF. For the CDR3, the DNA is TGTGCCAGCAGCCCCAACCCGGGACTACACACCACAGATACGCAGTATTTT.

CDR3 loop: CASRLDRGGPDTQYF. CDR3 coding DNA: TGTGCCAGCAGGCTCGACAGGGGGGGACCAGATACGCAGTATTTT. V is TRBV6-6 and J is TRBJ2-3; 9 nucleotides line up with TRBD1. Germline lookup yields CDR1 MNHNY and CDR2 SVGAGI (reference sequence). This CDR3 has 15 amino acids. V shed 6 bases, J shed 4 bases, and the junction held 8 bases outside the gene matches.

This clonotype was seen a handful of times. The genes are TRBV7-7 and TRBJ2-2, with 8 bases that match TRBD1. The V and J ends lost 1 base and 1 base, in that order; junction bases with no gene match: 2. Germline CDR1 reads SSHAT; CDR2 reads FNYEAQ (reference sequence). The CDR3 extends over 16 amino acids. Here the CDR3 reads CASSLEGTGNTGELFF. In nucleotides, the CDR3 is TGTGCCAGCAGCTTAGAGGGGACAGGGAACACCGGGGAGCTGTTTTTT.

This sequence joins TRBV7-2 and TRBJ2-7; TRBD1 or TRBD2 may be the D gene (6 bases each). The CDR3 contains 17 residues. V lost 1 base and J lost 0, with 16 bases in between. Looked up from germline, CDR1 is SGHTA and CDR2 is FQGNSA. CDR3 DNA sequence: TGTGCCAGCAGCTTAGAGGACGGGGGCTTAAGCTCCTACGAGCAGTACTTC. Translated: CASSLEDGGLSSYEQYF.

This clonotype has just a few counts. V is TRBV6-5 and J is TRBJ2-1, with 13 bases identical to TRBD2. V was pared by 4 bases and J by 10 bases, with 4 bases of the junction left unmatched. CDR1 is MNHEY, CDR2 SVGAGI, per germline. The CDR3 is 14 residues long. CDR3 DNA: TGTGCCAGCAGTTCGGGACTAGCGGGATGGGAGCAGTTCTTC. This encodes CASSSGLAGWEQFF.

This clonotype has more than one count but fewer than ten. The chain joins TRBV4-1 to TRBJ1-5, with D possibly being TRBD1 (5 bases). CDR3 length equals 14 residues. V lost 4 bases to trimming and J lost 2 bases, with 9 bases between them. Germline CDR1 and CDR2: MGHRA and YSYEKL. The CDR3 coding sequence is TGCGCCAGCAGCCTCGGGGCCGGCAATCAGCCCCAGCATTTT. Translated: CASSLGAGNQPQHF.

This clonotype has only a few counts. V gene TRBV15 combines with J gene TRBJ1-1, with D tentatively TRBD1 (5 bases). Looked up from germline, CDR1 is LNHNV and CDR2 is YYDKDF (reference sequence). Trimming removed 5 bases from V and 0 bases from J, with 13 bases in between. The CDR3 contains 15 residues. The CDR3 coding sequence is TGTGCCACCAGCTTTGCAGGGTCGGTGAACACTGAAGCTTTCTTT. This encodes CATSFAGSVNTEAFF.